A selection of T cell receptor beta chains follows, all from one sample in a study of T cells after yellow fever vaccination. TCRdb re-derived calls from the 5' RACE reads in MiXCR, one entry per CDR3 protein. The table lists 300,000 or so distinct CDR3 sequences, around 7.3% of them singletons. Here the sequenced sample was PBMCs, taken roughly seven weeks after the first yellow fever vaccination. These receptors were collected from a man between 18 and 35 years old who received the YFV17D yellow fever vaccine. Each CDR3 is given with its conserved first and last residue. A D gene is named only where the DNA matches it firmly. Only some rows state a clone size, as once, few, many or a class for expanded clones.

>13|TRBV12-3/TRBV12-4|.|.|TRBJ1-5
TGTGCCAGCAGTTACAGGGTTGAGCAGCCCCAGCATTTT
CASSYRVEQPQHF
>13|TRBV12-3/TRBV12-4|.|TRBD1|TRBJ1-5
TGTGCCAGCAGCCCACAGGGGTTGAAGCCCCAGCATTTT
CASSPQGLKPQHF
>15|TRBV12-3/TRBV12-4|.|TRBD1|TRBJ2-1
TGTGCCAGCAGCCCCGACAGGGGCTCTCCGGATGAGCAGTTCTTC
CASSPDRGSPDEQFF
>10|TRBV30|.|.|TRBJ1-2
TGTGCCTGGGCCCGGGATGGCTACACCTTC
CAWARDGYTF
>15|TRBV5-5|few|.|TRBJ2-3
TGTGCCAGCAGCCCCCCACAATTCAGCACAGATACGCAGTATTTT
CASSPPQFSTDTQYF
>16|TRBV5-6|few|TRBD1|TRBJ2-7
TGTGCCAGCAGCTTGGCTGGACAGGGGTTTGTCTACGAGCAGTACTTC
CASSLAGQGFVYEQYF
>19|TRBV20-1|few|TRBD2|TRBJ2-5
TGCAGTGCTAGAGATCTGACTAGCGGGGGGGCGATATACCGGCAGACCCAGTACTTC
CSARDLTSGGAIYRQTQYF
>14|TRBV12-5|few|.|TRBJ2-7
TGTGCTAGTGGTTTGGCCATACCTCCCTACGAGCAGTACTTC
CASGLAIPPYEQYF
>12|TRBV3-1|.|.|TRBJ2-4
TGTGCCAGCAGCCGAGGGGGAGGGGAGATGTACTTC
CASSRGGGEMYF
>14|TRBV15|.|.|TRBJ2-2
TGTGCCACCAGCAGAGAAGCGGGCGGCGGGGAGCTGTTTTTT
CATSREAGGGELFF
>15|TRBV5-1|once|TRBD2|TRBJ2-1
TGCGCCAGCAGCCCGCAAGCGGGGGCCTACAATGAGCAGATCTTC
CASSPQAGAYNEQIF
>14|TRBV20-1|few|.|TRBJ1-3
TGCAGTGCTAGAATGGCAGCCTCTGGAAACACCATATATTTT
CSARMAASGNTIYF
>16|TRBV5-6|.|TRBD2|TRBJ2-5
TGTGCCAGCAGCCCTACCATGGGACTAGCGGGGGAGACCCAGTACTTC
CASSPTMGLAGETQYF
>16|TRBV5-4|few|.|TRBJ1-1
TGTGCCAGCAGCCGTTTCGACCGCGTTACGAACACTGAAGCTTTCTTT
CASSRFDRVTNTEAFF
>15|TRBV5-6|.|.|TRBJ2-1
TGTGCCAGCAGCTTAAATCGGGAACTACCCCATGAGCAGTTCTTC
CASSLNRELPHEQFF
>14|TRBV5-1|.|.|TRBJ2-3
TGCGCCAGCAGCTTGGCTAGGGGTGCAGATACGCAGTATTTT
CASSLARGADTQYF
>14|TRBV6-1|.|TRBD1|TRBJ1-2
TGTGCCAGCAGACAGACAGGGGGTACCTATGGCTACACCTTC
CASRQTGGTYGYTF
>13|TRBV20-1|.|TRBD2|TRBJ2-3
TGCAGTGCTGAGCGGGGGGGACCAGATACGCAGTATTTT
CSAERGGPDTQYF
>17|TRBV21-1|many|.|TRBJ2-6
TGTGCCAGCAGCAAAGCAGGAGGCCGGGAGGGGGCCAACGTCCTGACTTTC
CASSKAGGREGANVLTF
>15|TRBV5-6|.|.|TRBJ2-1
TGTGCCAGCAGTACCCGTAAGTCAGGGGAGAATGAGCAGTTCTTC
CASSTRKSGENEQFF
>13|TRBV19|few|TRBD1|TRBJ1-1
TGTGCCAGTAAGACAGGGGTGAACACTGAAGCTTTCTTT
CASKTGVNTEAFF
>15|TRBV5-1|.|.|TRBJ2-2
TGCGCCAGCAGCTCCGTTGGACAAACTGGCGGGGAGCTGTTTTTT
CASSSVGQTGGELFF
>17|TRBV6-5|many|TRBD1|TRBJ2-4
TGTGCCAGCAGTACCCGACAGGGTAGTTACCAAAAAAACATTCAGTACTTC
CASSTRQGSYQKNIQYF
>14|TRBV20-1|.|.|TRBJ2-7
TGCAGTGCTAGAGATCTGGAGCAGGGGTACGAGCAGTACTTC
CSARDLEQGYEQYF
>14|TRBV7-2|few|.|TRBJ2-2
TGTGCCAGCAGCTTAGCCGGGGGTCGTGGGGAGCTGTTTTTT
CASSLAGGRGELFF
>15|TRBV7-7|.|.|TRBJ2-1
TGTGCCAGCAGCTTAGAAACAGGGTCGGGGGATGAGCAGTTCTTC
CASSLETGSGDEQFF
>16|TRBV7-2|.|.|TRBJ2-3
TGTGCCAGCAGCCGAGCCGGGGCCCCAAGCACAGATACGCAGTATTTT
CASSRAGAPSTDTQYF
>16|TRBV5-1|.|.|TRBJ2-2
TGCGCCAGCAGCCCGGTCCTACTAGGGAACACCGGGGAGCTGTTTTTT
CASSPVLLGNTGELFF
>14|TRBV9|few|.|TRBJ1-3
TGTGCCAGCAGCCCTCGGAGGTTTGGAAACACCATATATTTT
CASSPRRFGNTIYF
>13|TRBV30|.|TRBD2|TRBJ2-1
TGTGCCTGGAGTACCGGGCGGGGGGGTGAGCAGTTCTTC
CAWSTGRGGEQFF
>14|TRBV29-1|few|TRBD1|TRBJ2-5
TGCAGCGTCGTTATGACAGGGGGCGGGGAGACCCAGTACTTC
CSVVMTGGGETQYF
>16|TRBV12-3/TRBV12-4|few|.|TRBJ2-5
TGTGCCAGCAGTCGCGGTCGACAGGCTCCTAGTCGGACCCAGTACTTC
CASSRGRQAPSRTQYF
>17|TRBV6-1|few|.|TRBJ1-4
TGTGCCAGCAGTGACCCCGGGACCCCGAAGTATGCTGAAAAACTGTTTTTT
CASSDPGTPKYAEKLFF
>13|TRBV20-1|few|TRBD2|TRBJ2-1
TGCAGTGCTCCCCGACTAGCGGGGGGGGAGCAGTTCTTC
CSAPRLAGGEQFF
>14|TRBV29-1|few|TRBD2|TRBJ2-5
TGCAGCGTTGCCCAGGGCGGGGGTCAAGAGACCCAGTACTTC
CSVAQGGGQETQYF
>13|TRBV7-9|many|.|TRBJ2-3
TGTGCCAGCAGCTTAATCGGCACAGATACGCAGTATTTT
CASSLIGTDTQYF
>17|TRBV7-9|.|.|TRBJ1-4
TGTGCCAGCAGCCCGTGGGGAGGGAGTTCAACTAATGAAAAACTGTTTTTT
CASSPWGGSSTNEKLFF
>15|TRBV12-3/TRBV12-4|many|.|TRBJ2-5
TGTGCCAGCAGTTTAAGGTCAGGGTACCAAGAGACCCAGTACTTC
CASSLRSGYQETQYF
>13|TRBV5-1|.|.|TRBJ2-5
TGCGCCAGCAGCACCGACAGTCGGGAGACCCAGTACTTC
CASSTDSRETQYF
>13|TRBV20-1|many|.|TRBJ1-6
TGCAGTGCGAAACAGGGAAGCAATTCACCCCTCCACTTT
CSAKQGSNSPLHF
>15|TRBV7-9|.|TRBD2|TRBJ2-7
TGTGCCAGCAGTGGTACGGGGGGTCCCTACTACGAGCAGTACTTC
CASSGTGGPYYEQYF
>17|TRBV4-3|.|.|TRBJ2-3
TGCGCCAGCAGCCAAGATGGTCCGGGGCTAGCCACAGATACGCAGTATTTT
CASSQDGPGLATDTQYF
>13|TRBV12-3/TRBV12-4|many|.|TRBJ1-2
TGTGCCACCCGGGGGAACCGGCTGGGGGGCTACACCTTC
CATRGNRLGGYTF
>14|TRBV7-6|many|.|TRBJ1-1
TGTGCCAGCAGCTTAGCGTTAGGGCTCACTGAAGCTTTCTTT
CASSLALGLTEAFF
>12|TRBV11-2|few|.|TRBJ2-1
TGTGCCAGCAGCCCCCTTGGGAATGAGCAGTTCTTC
CASSPLGNEQFF
>15|TRBV7-2|.|TRBD2|TRBJ2-7
TGTGCCAGCAGGGGACTAGCGGGGATATTCTACGAGCAGTACTTC
CASRGLAGIFYEQYF
>15|TRBV9|.|TRBD2|TRBJ2-3
TGTGCCAGCAGCGTAGGTACTAGCGGGGGCGATACGCAGTATTTT
CASSVGTSGGDTQYF
>17|TRBV20-1|.|TRBD2|TRBJ2-3
TGCAGTGCCGTTGGACTAGCGGAGCTACTATTCACAGATACGCAGTATTTT
CSAVGLAELLFTDTQYF
>16|TRBV7-2|few|.|TRBJ2-2
TGTGCCAGCAGCTTCAGCAGGCTCGCGAACACCGGGGAGCTGTTTTTT
CASSFSRLANTGELFF
>13|TRBV5-6|few|.|TRBJ2-2
TGTGCCAGCAGCTGGAGGGGTCCCGGGGAGCTGTTTTTT
CASSWRGPGELFF
>14|TRBV14|few|.|TRBJ2-3
TGTGCCAGCAGCCATTCGGGGGTGAAAGATACGCAGTATTTT
CASSHSGVKDTQYF
>18|TRBV20-1|.|.|TRBJ1-2
TGCAGTGCTAGAGATCCCGTCTGGGGGCCCCCGGGTGGGTATGGCTACACCTTC
CSARDPVWGPPGGYGYTF
>14|TRBV5-1|many|TRBD1|TRBJ2-7
TGCGCCAGCAGCCCGGAGACAGGGGCGGGGGAGCAGTACTTC
CASSPETGAGEQYF